This T cell receptor beta chain originates from a study of T cell responses to AZD1222 COVID-19 vaccine. General study points: Only five to seven individuals given AZD1222 were seropositive at baseline.

As regards this clone: The antigen is unknown.

Using immunoSEQ multiplex PCR, the repertoire was profiled, and TCRdb retains in-frame clones only, with some absent. The sample shows about 140,000 clones, 90% of them seen only once. The CDR3 loop spans 15 amino acids. Germline CDR1 LNHDA, CDR2 SQIVND (reference sequence). The junction had 6 bases not matched to a gene; V was cut back by 2 bases and J by 4 bases. Sequenced here: peripheral blood, sampled 28 days after the second AZD1222 dose. The sequence was collected from an adult who received the AZD1222 COVID-19 vaccine. This chain uses TRBV19 with TRBJ2-7, with 9 bases aligning to TRBD1. The chain's CDR3 is CASSITGTGYYEQYF. CDR3 coding DNA: TGTGCCAGTAGTATAACCGGGACAGGGTATTACGAGCAGTACTTC. Supplemented by reference TRBV19 and TRBJ2-7, the full variable domain reads DGGITQSPKYLFRKEGQNVTLSCEQNLNHDAMYWYRQDPGQGLRLIYYSQIVNDFQKGDIAEGYSVSREKKESFPLTVTSAQKNPTAFYLCASSITGTGYYEQYFGPGTRLTVT.